These 6 T cell receptor beta chains originate from one sample sequenced in a study of shared clonotypes between healthy human individuals. This table comes from immunoSEQ multiplex PCR, and its TCRdb copy is limited to in-frame clones, with some not included. This sample has almost 750,000 clones, with roughly 72% found just once. The material sequenced was memory CD4+ T cells sorted from blood. The sample's subset: CD45RA-negative fraction. Source of these receptors: a woman under 40 in good health.

The chain uses TRBV6-5 and TRBJ2-4; TRBD2 is a possible D gene (6 bases). The V and J ends lost 1 base and 6 bases respectively, with 10 bases between them. The CDR3 contains 14 residues. CDR1 MNHEY and CDR2 SVGAGI come from the germline V gene. The CDR3: CASSYWGGANIQYF. As DNA, the CDR3 is TGTGCCAGCAGTTACTGGGGCGGGGCAAACATTCAGTACTTC.

This clone was found once. J is TRBJ2-2 and V is TRBV18; 7 nucleotides line up with TRBD1. J lost 4 bases, V lost 2 bases, and 7 bases had no gene match. Looked up from germline, CDR1 is KGHSH and CDR2 is LQKENI. This CDR3 contains 16 residues. DNA of the CDR3: TGTGCCAGCTCACCATTTCGACAGGGCTCCACCGGGGAGCTGTTTTTT. It codes for CASSPFRQGSTGELFF.

V usage is TRBV7-8 and J usage is TRBJ2-1, with D perhaps matching TRBD2 (6 bases). The CDR3 extends over 12 amino acids. V lost 4 bases and J lost 9, with 10 bases in between. Germline CDR1 and CDR2: SGHVS and FQNEAQ. CDR3 sequence reads: CASSYRRGEQFF. CDR3 DNA sequence: TGTGCCAGCAGCTATAGGCGGGGTGAGCAGTTCTTC.

In this sample, this clone turned up many times. The V call is TRBV4-1, the J call TRBJ2-7, with TRBD1 identical over 8 bases. The V segment lost 5 bases and the J segment 0 bases; nucleotides outside the gene matches: 12. Looked up from germline, CDR1 is MGHRA and CDR2 is YSYEKL. This CDR3 is built from 17 residues. The DNA for the CDR3 is TGCGCCAGCAGCAAGGGGACCGGGACAGGCCTCTCCTACGAGCAGTACTTC. Its protein product is CASSKGTGTGLSYEQYF.

The V gene is TRBV28, the J gene TRBJ2-3; TRBD2 is a possible D gene (6 bases). Deletions cut 5 bases from V and 4 bases from J, with 22 bases between. CDR1 is MDHEN, CDR2 SYDVKM, per germline. The CDR3 covers 17 residues. This chain's CDR3 is CASSLAGQAGLADTQYF. The CDR3 DNA reads TGTGCCAGCAGTCTCGCAGGCCAAGCGGGCCTAGCAGATACGCAGTATTTT.

This clone was seen only once. V and J are TRBV7-2 and TRBJ2-3, with 9 bases lining up with TRBD2. With 5 bases clipped from V and 5 bases from J, the junction kept 2 bases outside the gene matches. Germline V CDR1 and CDR2: SGHTA, FQGNSA. The CDR3 length is 13 residues. DNA of the CDR3: TGTGCCAGCAGCCGTAGCGGGAGAGATACGCAGTATTTT. This translates into CASSRSGRDTQYF.